This T cell receptor (beta chain) is from a study of T cells in localized non-small cell lung cancer. Study-level findings and limits: Because only a single region of the tumor was sequenced, heterogeneity remains possible.

The repertoire was sequenced with immunoSEQ multiplex PCR; TCRdb's copy has only in-frame clones and lacks some. The data show about 11,000 clones, 60% to 75% seen once. Germline V gives CDR1 SGHRS, CDR2 YFSETQ. The CDR3 has 13 residues. V lost 4 bases and J lost 3, with 10 bases in between. This clone was seen only a few times. The antigen is unknown. The sample in question was peripheral blood, obtained before any cancer treatment. This TCR was sampled from a male donor aged 60 or over with stage I lung adenocarcinoma. J is TRBJ1-2 and V is TRBV5-1, with unresolved D. DNA for the CDR3: TGCGCCAGCAGCGCCGCGGCCCACTATGGCTACACCTTC. Protein sequence: CASSAAAHYGYTF.